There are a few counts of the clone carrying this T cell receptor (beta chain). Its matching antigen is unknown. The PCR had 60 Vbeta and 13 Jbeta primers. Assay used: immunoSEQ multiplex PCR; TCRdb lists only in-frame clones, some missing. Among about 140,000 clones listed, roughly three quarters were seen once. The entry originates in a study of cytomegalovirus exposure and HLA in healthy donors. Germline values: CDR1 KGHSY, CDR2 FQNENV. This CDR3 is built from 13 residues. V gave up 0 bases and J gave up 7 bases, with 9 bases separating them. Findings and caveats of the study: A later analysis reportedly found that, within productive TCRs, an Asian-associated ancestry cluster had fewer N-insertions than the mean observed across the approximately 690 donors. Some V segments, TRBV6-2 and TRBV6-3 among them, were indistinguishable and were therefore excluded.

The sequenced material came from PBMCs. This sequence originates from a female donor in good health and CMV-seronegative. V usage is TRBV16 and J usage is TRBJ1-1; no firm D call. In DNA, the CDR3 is TGTGCCAGCAGCCAATCGGGGAGACGTGAAGCTTTCTTT. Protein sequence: CASSQSGRREAFF. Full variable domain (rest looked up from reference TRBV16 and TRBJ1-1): GEEVAQTPKHLVRGEGQKAKLYCAPIKGHSYVFWYQQVLKNEFKFLISFQNENVFDETGMPKERFSAKCLPNSPCSLEIQATKLEDSAVYFCASSQSGRREAFFGQGTRLTVV.